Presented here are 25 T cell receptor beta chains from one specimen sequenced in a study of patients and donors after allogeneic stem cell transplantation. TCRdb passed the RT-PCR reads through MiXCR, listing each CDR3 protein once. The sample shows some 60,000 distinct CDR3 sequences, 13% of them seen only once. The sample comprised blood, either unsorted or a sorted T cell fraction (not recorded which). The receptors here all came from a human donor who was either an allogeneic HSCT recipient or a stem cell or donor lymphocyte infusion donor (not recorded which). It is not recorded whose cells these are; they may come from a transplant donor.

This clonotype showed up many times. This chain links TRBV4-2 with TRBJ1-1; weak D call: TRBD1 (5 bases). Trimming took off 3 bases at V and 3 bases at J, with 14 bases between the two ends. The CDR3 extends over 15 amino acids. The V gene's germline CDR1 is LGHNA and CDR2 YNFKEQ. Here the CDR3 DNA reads TGTGCCAGCAGCCACGTACAGGAGGACGACACTGAAGCTTTCTTT. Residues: CASSHVQEDDTEAFF.

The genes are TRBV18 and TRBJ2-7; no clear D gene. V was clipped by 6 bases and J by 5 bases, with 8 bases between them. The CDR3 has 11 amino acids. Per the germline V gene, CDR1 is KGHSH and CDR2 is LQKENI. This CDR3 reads CASSLVNEQYF. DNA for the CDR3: TGTGCCAGCTCTCTCGTTAACGAGCAGTACTTC.

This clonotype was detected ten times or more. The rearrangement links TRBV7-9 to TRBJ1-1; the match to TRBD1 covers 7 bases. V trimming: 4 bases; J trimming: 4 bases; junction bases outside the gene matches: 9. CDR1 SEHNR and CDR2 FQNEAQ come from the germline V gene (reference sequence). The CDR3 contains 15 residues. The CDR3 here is CASSSGGPGGTEAFF. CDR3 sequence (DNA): TGTGCCAGCAGCTCAGGTGGACCAGGGGGCACTGAAGCTTTCTTT.

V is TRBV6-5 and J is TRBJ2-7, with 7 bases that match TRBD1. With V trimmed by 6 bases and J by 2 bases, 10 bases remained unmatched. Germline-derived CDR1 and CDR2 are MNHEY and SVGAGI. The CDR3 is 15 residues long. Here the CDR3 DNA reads TGTGCCAGCAGGCACGAGGCAGGGGGTCCCTACGAGCAGTACTTC. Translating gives CASRHEAGGPYEQYF.

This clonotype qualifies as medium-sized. CDR3 sequence: CASSPGGSDEAFF. In DNA, the CDR3 is TGTGCCAGCAGCCCCGGGGGCTCGGATGAAGCTTTCTTT. This chain links TRBV3-1 with TRBJ1-1, with D possibly TRBD1 on 6 matching bases. Germline CDR1 is LGHDT and CDR2 is YNNKEL (reference sequence). The V and J ends lost 4 bases and 7 bases respectively, with 13 bases between them. The CDR3 length is 13 residues.

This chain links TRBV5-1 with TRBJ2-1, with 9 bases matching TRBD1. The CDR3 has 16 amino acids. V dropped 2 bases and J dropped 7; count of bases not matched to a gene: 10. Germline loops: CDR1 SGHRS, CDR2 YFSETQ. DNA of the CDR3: TGCGCCAGCAGCTTAATTCAACAGGGGGCGCGTAATGAGCAGTTCTTC. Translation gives CASSLIQQGARNEQFF.

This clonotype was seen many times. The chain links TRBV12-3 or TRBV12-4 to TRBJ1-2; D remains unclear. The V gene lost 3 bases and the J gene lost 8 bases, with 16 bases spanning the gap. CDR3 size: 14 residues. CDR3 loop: CASSFASSTGGYTF. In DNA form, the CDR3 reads TGTGCCAGCAGTTTTGCCAGCTCAACGGGGGGCTACACCTTC.

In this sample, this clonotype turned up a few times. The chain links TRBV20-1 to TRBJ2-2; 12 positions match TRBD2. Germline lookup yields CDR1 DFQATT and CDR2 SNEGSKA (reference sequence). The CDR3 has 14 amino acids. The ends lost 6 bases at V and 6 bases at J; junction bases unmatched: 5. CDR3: CSAMTSGRAGELFF. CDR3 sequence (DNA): TGCAGTGCCATGACTAGCGGGAGAGCCGGGGAGCTGTTTTTT.

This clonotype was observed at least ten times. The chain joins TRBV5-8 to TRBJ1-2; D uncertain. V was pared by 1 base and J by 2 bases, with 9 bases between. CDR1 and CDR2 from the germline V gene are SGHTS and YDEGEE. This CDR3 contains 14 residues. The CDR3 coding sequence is TGTGCCAGCAGCTTGTGGTACGGGAACTATGGCTACACCTTC. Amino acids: CASSLWYGNYGYTF.

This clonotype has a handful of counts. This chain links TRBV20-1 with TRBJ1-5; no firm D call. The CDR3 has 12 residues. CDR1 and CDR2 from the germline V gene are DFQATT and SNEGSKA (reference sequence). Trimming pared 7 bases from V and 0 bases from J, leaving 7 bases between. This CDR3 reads CSVMGSNQPQHF. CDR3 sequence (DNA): TGCAGTGTCATGGGTAGCAATCAGCCCCAGCATTTT.

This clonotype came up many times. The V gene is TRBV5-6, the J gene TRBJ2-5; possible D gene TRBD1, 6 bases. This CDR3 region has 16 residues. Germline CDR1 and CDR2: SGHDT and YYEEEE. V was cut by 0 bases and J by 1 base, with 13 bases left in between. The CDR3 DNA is TGTGCCAGCAGCTTGGTTCTGGACAGCTTCCAAGAGACCCAGTACTTC. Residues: CASSLVLDSFQETQYF.

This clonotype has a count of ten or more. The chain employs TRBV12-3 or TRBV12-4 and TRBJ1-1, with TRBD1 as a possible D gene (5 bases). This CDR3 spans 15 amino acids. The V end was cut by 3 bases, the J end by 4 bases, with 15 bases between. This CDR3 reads CASSLGGGIGTEAFF. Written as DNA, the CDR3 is TGTGCCAGCAGTTTGGGGGGAGGGATCGGCACTGAAGCTTTCTTT.

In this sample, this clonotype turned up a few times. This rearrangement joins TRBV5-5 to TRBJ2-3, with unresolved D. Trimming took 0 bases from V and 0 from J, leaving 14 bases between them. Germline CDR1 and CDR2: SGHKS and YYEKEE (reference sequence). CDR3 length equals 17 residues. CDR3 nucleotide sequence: TGTGCCAGCAGCTTGGCACTCGACCTTACTAGCACAGATACGCAGTATTTT. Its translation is CASSLALDLTSTDTQYF.

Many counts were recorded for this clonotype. The CDR3 spells CATAPHSGVGAFF. CDR3 DNA: TGTGCCACCGCGCCACACTCGGGCGTTGGGGCTTTCTTT. The V gene is TRBV27, the J gene TRBJ1-1; D gene uncertain. Germline assignment: CDR1 MNHEY and CDR2 SMNVEV (reference sequence). Trimming took off 10 bases at V and 11 bases at J, with 23 bases between the two ends. The CDR3 has 13 amino acids.

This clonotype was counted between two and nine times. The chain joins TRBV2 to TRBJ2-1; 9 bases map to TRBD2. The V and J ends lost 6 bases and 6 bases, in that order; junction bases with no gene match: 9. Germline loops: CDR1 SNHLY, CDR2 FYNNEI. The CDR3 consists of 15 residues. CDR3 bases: TGTGCCAGCAGAGGAGGGGCTAGCGGGATCAATGAGCAGTTCTTC. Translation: CASRGGASGINEQFF.

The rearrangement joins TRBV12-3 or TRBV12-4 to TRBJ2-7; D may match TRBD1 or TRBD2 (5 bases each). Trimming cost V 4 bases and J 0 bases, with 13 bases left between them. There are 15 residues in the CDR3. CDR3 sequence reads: CASSSRGETSYEQYF. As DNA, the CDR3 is TGTGCCAGCAGTTCCCGAGGGGAGACCTCCTACGAGCAGTACTTC.

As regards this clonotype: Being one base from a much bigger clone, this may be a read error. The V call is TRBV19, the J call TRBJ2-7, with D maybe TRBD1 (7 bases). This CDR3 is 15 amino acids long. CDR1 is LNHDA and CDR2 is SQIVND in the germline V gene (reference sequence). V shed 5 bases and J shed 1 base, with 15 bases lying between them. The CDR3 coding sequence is TGTGCCAGTAGTGCGGGACAGATATTGTCCTACGAGCAGTACTTC. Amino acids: CASSAGQILSYEQYF.

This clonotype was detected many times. The DNA for the CDR3 is TGTGCCAGCAGCGAATTATCTAAGAGGGACATCCATGGCTACACCTTC. This codes for CASSELSKRDIHGYTF. V and J are TRBV6-5 and TRBJ1-2; maybe TRBD1 (6 bases). CDR1 and CDR2 from the germline V gene are MNHEY and SVGAGI. The CDR3 has 16 residues. The V end lost 6 bases, the J end lost 6 bases, and 23 bases lay between the germline ends.

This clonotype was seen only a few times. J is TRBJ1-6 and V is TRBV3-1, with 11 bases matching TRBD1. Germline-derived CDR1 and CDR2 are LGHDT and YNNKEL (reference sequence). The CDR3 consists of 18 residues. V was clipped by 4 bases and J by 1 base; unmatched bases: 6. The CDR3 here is CASSRGQGAGSYNSPLHF. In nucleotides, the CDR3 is TGTGCCAGCAGCCGCGGACAGGGGGCAGGATCCTATAATTCACCCCTCCACTTT. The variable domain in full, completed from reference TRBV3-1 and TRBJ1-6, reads DTAVSQTPKYLVTQMGNDKSIKCEQNLGHDTMYWYKQDSKKFLKIMFSYNNKELIINETVPNRFSPKSPDKAHLNLHINSLELGDSAVYFCASSRGQGAGSYNSPLHFGNGTRLTVT.

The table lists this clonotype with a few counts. CDR3 coding DNA: TGTGCCAGCAGCCTATATGCCCAAGGTGAGCAGTTCTTC. Its translation: CASSLYAQGEQFF. The chain links TRBV3-1 to TRBJ2-1; the D is unclear. CDR1 LGHDT and CDR2 YNNKEL come from the germline V gene (reference sequence). V lost 4 bases to trimming and J lost 9 bases, with 13 bases between them. This CDR3 spans 13 amino acids.

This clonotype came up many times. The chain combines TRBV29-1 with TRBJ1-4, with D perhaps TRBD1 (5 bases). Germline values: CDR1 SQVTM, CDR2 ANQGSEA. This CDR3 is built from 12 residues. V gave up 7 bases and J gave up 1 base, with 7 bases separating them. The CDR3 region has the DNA TGCAGCGCGGGGGGAACTAATGAAAAACTGTTTTTT. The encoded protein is CSAGGTNEKLFF.

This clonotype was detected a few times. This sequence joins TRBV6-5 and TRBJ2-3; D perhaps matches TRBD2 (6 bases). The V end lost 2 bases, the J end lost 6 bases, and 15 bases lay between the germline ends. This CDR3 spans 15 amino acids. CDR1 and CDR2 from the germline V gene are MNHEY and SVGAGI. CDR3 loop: CASSYAGSLVDTQYF. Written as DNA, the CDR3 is TGTGCCAGCAGTTACGCGGGGAGCCTCGTCGATACGCAGTATTTT.

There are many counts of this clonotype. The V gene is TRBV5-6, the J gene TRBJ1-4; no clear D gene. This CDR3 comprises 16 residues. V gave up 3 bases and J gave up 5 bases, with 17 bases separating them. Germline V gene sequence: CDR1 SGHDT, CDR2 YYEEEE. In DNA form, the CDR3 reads TGTGCCAGCAGCTCCGCCTACAGAGTTGGGAATGAAAAACTGTTTTTT. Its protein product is CASSSAYRVGNEKLFF.

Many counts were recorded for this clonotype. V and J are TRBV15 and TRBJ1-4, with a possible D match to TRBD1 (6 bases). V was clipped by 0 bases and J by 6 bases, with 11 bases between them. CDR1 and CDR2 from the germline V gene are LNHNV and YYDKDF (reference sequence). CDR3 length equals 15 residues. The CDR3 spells CATSREQGGYEKLFF. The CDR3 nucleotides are TGTGCCACCAGCAGAGAACAGGGAGGGTATGAAAAACTGTTTTTT.

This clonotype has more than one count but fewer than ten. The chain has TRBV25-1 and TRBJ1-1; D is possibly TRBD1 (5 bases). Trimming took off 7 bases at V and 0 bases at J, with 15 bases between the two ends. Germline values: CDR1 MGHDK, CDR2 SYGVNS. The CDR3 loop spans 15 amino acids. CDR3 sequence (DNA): TGTGCCAGCATTCGACAGAATGTTATGAACACTGAAGCTTTCTTT. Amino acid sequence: CASIRQNVMNTEAFF.